These T cell receptor beta chains were read from a single sample in a study of human T cells and chemical hapten exposure. TCRdb itself ran the RACE reads through MiXCR, one entry per CDR3 protein. The table records 150,000 to 200,000 distinct CDR3 sequences, approximately 20% of them present only once. The source was whole blood, collected in connection with sensitization to the hapten diphenylcyclopropenone (DPC). The receptors come from a woman aged 50 to 60 with alopecia areata. Some clones in this sample may be carry-over from other donors' samples. Both conserved end residues are part of each CDR3. D genes are given only for firm matches. Expanded clones get a size class; other rows say once, few or many, or leave the size out.

clone_size,v_call,j_call,d_call,cdr3_nt,cdr3_aa
.,TRBV20-1,TRBJ1-1,TRBD1,TGCAGTGCTAGATCGGACAGGGGGGTGAACACTGAAGCTTTCTTT,CSARSDRGVNTEAFF
.,TRBV6-5,TRBJ1-6,.,TGTGCCAGCAGCAAATTCAAGGGTAATTCACCCCTCCACTTT,CASSKFKGNSPLHF
few,TRBV20-1,TRBJ1-4,.,TGCAGTGCCACGCATAATGAAAAACTGTTTTTT,CSATHNEKLFF
once,TRBV20-1,TRBJ1-4,.,TGCAGTGCGTCTAGGGTGGAGGCTAATGAAAAACTGTTTTTT,CSASRVEANEKLFF
.,TRBV15,TRBJ1-1,.,TGTGCCACCAGCAGAGGCACTGAAGCTTTCTTT,CATSRGTEAFF
few,TRBV7-9,TRBJ2-6,TRBD1,TGTGCCAGCAGCCACCTTCCCCCTGGGACAGGGAGGGCCAACGTCCTGACTTTC,CASSHLPPGTGRANVLTF
few,TRBV12-2,TRBJ2-5,.,TGTGCAAGTCGCTTAATGGCGGTGGTTAGCGGGACTCCCGAGACCCAGTACTTC,CASRLMAVVSGTPETQYF
.,TRBV14,TRBJ1-3,.,TGTGCCAGCAGCCAAGATTACGGGGGTCCTGGAAACACCATATATTTT,CASSQDYGGPGNTIYF
.,TRBV29-1,TRBJ2-2,.,TGCAGCGCACGGGCCGGCGAGACCACCGGGGAGCTGTTTTTT,CSARAGETTGELFF
.,TRBV20-1,TRBJ2-1,.,TGCAGTGCTATACCCCTTGGATGGCAGTTCTTC,CSAIPLGWQFF
few,TRBV29-1,TRBJ2-7,.,TGCAGCGCCGGGGACGGACCCTCCGAGCAGTACTTC,CSAGDGPSEQYF
few,TRBV29-1,TRBJ2-1,.,TGCAGCTTCAACGTTGGGAATGAGCAGTTCTTC,CSFNVGNEQFF
few,TRBV7-5,TRBJ2-5,.,.,CISVPEAQNPGQGPQETQYF
.,TRBV14,TRBJ2-1,TRBD2,TGTGCCAGCAGCCAACGCTACGGGACTAGTTACAATGAGCAGTTCTTC,CASSQRYGTSYNEQFF
.,TRBV30,TRBJ2-1,.,TGTGCCTGGAGCCACGGACAAGCATCGTACAATGAGCAGTTCTTC,CAWSHGQASYNEQFF
few,TRBV29-1,TRBJ2-7,.,TGCAGCGTTGGCTTATCCTACGAGCAGTACTTC,CSVGLSYEQYF
.,TRBV30,TRBJ2-7,.,TGTGCCTGGGCCCCCGGTGCCAGGCCCTACGAGCAGTACTTC,CAWAPGARPYEQYF
few,TRBV5-5,TRBJ2-2,TRBD1,TGTGCCAGCAGCTTGGTTCCCGGACAGGGGACGGGCGGGGAGCTGTTTTTT,CASSLVPGQGTGGELFF
few,TRBV2,TRBJ1-1,.,TGTGCCAGCAGTGAGGCAGGGTGGAACACTGAAGCTTTCTTT,CASSEAGWNTEAFF
many,TRBV7-9,TRBJ2-7,.,TGTGCCAGCAGCCCAGATTCATTTGGACGGGCCTACGAGCAGTACTTC,CASSPDSFGRAYEQYF
few,TRBV11-2,TRBJ1-6,.,TGTGCCAGCAGTATTATAGGGGACATGGGTTCACCCCTCCACTTT,CASSIIGDMGSPLHF
.,TRBV5-1,TRBJ1-2,TRBD1,TGCGCCAGCAGCTTATCGACAGGGGAAGGCTACACCTTC,CASSLSTGEGYTF
few,TRBV5-1,TRBJ2-3,.,TGCGCCAGCAGCTTGTGGACAGATACGCAGTATTTT,CASSLWTDTQYF
.,TRBV3-1,TRBJ2-1,.,TGTGCCAGCAGCCAATTACTAGCCAGCAATGAGCAGTTCTTC,CASSQLLASNEQFF
few,TRBV24-1,TRBJ1-3,.,TGTGCCACCGACCCGGTAGGGGGAAACACCATATATTTT,CATDPVGGNTIYF
few,TRBV6-6,TRBJ2-3,TRBD2,TGTGCCAGCAGTTACGAGGGACTAGTCAGGGCTACGCAGTATTTT,CASSYEGLVRATQYF
many,TRBV6-2/TRBV6-3,TRBJ2-3,.,TGTGCCAGCAAAGGGCAGGGCGCGGCAGATACGCAGTATTTT,CASKGQGAADTQYF
.,TRBV20-1,TRBJ2-1,TRBD2,TGCAGTGCCAACAGCGGGAGGTCCCCCAATGAGCAGTTCTTC,CSANSGRSPNEQFF
.,TRBV29-1,TRBJ1-3,TRBD1,TGCAGCGTTGAACCGGGACAGGGCTCCATATATTTT,CSVEPGQGSIYF
.,TRBV10-1,TRBJ1-2,.,TGCGCCAGCAGCCGGTACAACTATGGCTACACCTTC,CASSRYNYGYTF
.,TRBV28,TRBJ1-2,.,TGTGCCAGCAGTTTGGTGGGGAAGAATGGCTACACCTTC,CASSLVGKNGYTF
few,TRBV7-9,TRBJ1-1,TRBD1,TGTGCCAGCAGCTTAGAACTCGCAGGGGGATCTTACTTT,CASSLELAGGSYF
few,TRBV2,TRBJ1-6,TRBD1,TGTGCCAGCAATGGGGACAGATATAATTCACCCCTCCACTTT,CASNGDRYNSPLHF
.,TRBV15,TRBJ1-3,.,TGTGCCACCAGCAGAGATCGGTCAGGGATCGGAAACACCATATATTTT,CATSRDRSGIGNTIYF
.,TRBV7-8,TRBJ2-1,.,TGTGCCAGCAGTTTTAACCCGAGCTCCTACAATGAGCAGTTCTTC,CASSFNPSSYNEQFF
.,TRBV20-1,TRBJ1-5,.,TGCAGTGCTAGGCATAGCAATCAGCCCCAGCATTTT,CSARHSNQPQHF
few,TRBV6-1,TRBJ2-5,TRBD2,TGTGCCAGCAGCCCGGGGGGGCTGGAGACCCAGTACTTC,CASSPGGLETQYF
.,TRBV2,TRBJ1-1,.,TGTGTCAGCAGACCGATTGGTGGGGGGACCACTGAAGCTTTCTTT,CVSRPIGGGTTEAFF
.,TRBV12-5,TRBJ2-2,.,TGTGCTAGTGGTTTGTACAGCGGGACCGGGGAGCTGTTTTTT,CASGLYSGTGELFF
.,TRBV5-1,TRBJ2-1,.,TGCGCCAGCAGCTTGGTGAGCTCCTCCTACAATGAGCAGTTCTTC,CASSLVSSSYNEQFF
few,TRBV6-2/TRBV6-3,TRBJ2-3,TRBD2,TGTGCCAGCAGCTTAGCGGGAGGGAGGGCAGATACGCAGTATTTT,CASSLAGGRADTQYF
.,TRBV12-5,TRBJ1-1,.,TGTGCTAGTGGTTTGGACAGGGCTAACACTGAAGCTTTCTTT,CASGLDRANTEAFF
few,TRBV29-1,TRBJ1-6,TRBD1,TGCAGCGTTGTGGAGGGGGCAGGAAATTCACCCCTCCACTTT,CSVVEGAGNSPLHF
many,TRBV10-3,TRBJ2-1,TRBD2,TGTGCCATCAGTGAGTCGACGTCTAGCGGAAGGAATATTTACGGTGAGCAGTTCTTC,CAISESTSSGRNIYGEQFF
.,TRBV30,TRBJ1-3,.,TGTGCCTGGAGTGTAGGTCCGCCGGACACCATATATTTT,CAWSVGPPDTIYF
few,TRBV7-2,TRBJ1-1,.,TGTGCCAGCAGCTTAGACAGACTTGCTTTCTTT,CASSLDRLAFF
.,TRBV12-3/TRBV12-4,TRBJ1-4,.,TGTGCCAGCAGTCCAGGGGACGGGAATGAAAAACTGTTTTTT,CASSPGDGNEKLFF
few,TRBV5-1,TRBJ2-1,TRBD1,TGCGCCAGCAGCGGTGGGACAGGGTACTACAATGAGCAGTTCTTC,CASSGGTGYYNEQFF
few,TRBV10-3,TRBJ2-1,TRBD2,TGTGCCATCAGGAAAGGACTAGCGGGGAGCTACAATGAGCAGTTCTTC,CAIRKGLAGSYNEQFF
.,TRBV2,TRBJ2-3,TRBD1,TGTGCCAGCAGCCGGGACAGAAGCACAGATACGCAGTATTTT,CASSRDRSTDTQYF
few,TRBV4-2,TRBJ2-1,TRBD2,TGTGCCAGCACCTCAGGGACTACGCTCTACAATGAGCAGTTCTTC,CASTSGTTLYNEQFF